This note documents a single T cell receptor beta chain sequence. Its specificity is not known. The entry originates in a study of monozygotic twins with inflammatory bowel disease. The UMIs contained a 6-nucleotide sample barcode. They were added by template switching during cDNA synthesis. Each CDR3 protein gets one entry in TCRdb, which reprocessed the 5' RACE reads and gives no DNA. The table lists under 350,000 distinct CDR3 sequences. Study-wide results and limits: Differences in immunosuppressive treatment may have been a source of added variability in patient repertoires. Among IBD patients, TCRbeta diversity (inverse Simpson) was lower than in healthy co-twins.

Germline V gene data show CDR1 as ENHRY and CDR2 as SYGVKD. The CDR3 covers 17 residues. The TCR originated in a human donor with ulcerative colitis or Crohn's disease, or a healthy co-twin of an affected twin (not recorded which). The sample consisted of blood. The chain carries TRBV10-3 and TRBJ1-2. This chain's CDR3 is CAISESSISYGYFGYTF.